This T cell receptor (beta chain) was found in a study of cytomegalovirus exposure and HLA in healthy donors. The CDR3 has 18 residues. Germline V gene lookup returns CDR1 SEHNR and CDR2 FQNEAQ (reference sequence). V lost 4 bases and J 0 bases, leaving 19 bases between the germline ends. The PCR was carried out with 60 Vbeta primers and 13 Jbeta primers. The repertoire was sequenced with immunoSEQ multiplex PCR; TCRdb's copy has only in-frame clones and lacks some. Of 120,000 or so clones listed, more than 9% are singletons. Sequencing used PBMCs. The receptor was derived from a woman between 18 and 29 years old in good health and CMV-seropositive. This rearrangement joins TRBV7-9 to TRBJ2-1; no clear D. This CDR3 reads CASSSPWVGPSSYNEQFF. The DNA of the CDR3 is TGTGCCAGCAGCTCGCCGTGGGTTGGCCCTAGCTCCTACAATGAGCAGTTCTTC.